This T cell receptor beta chain was documented in a study of T cell responses to AZD1222 COVID-19 vaccine. Findings of the study overall: It should be noted that donors were predominantly white British and more often female, and clonal diversity was possibly underestimated. The reported proportion of spike-specific TCRs targeting unmutated variant regions was nearly half. Spike-wide coverage was observed for vaccine-associated CD4 TCRs, with dominant responses at 160-218 and 743-854. Repertoires were obtained only post-peak T cell response.

In regard to this clone: What it recognizes is unknown.

V was cut by 1 base and J by 6 bases, with 19 bases left in between. In germline, CDR1 is MGHRA, CDR2 YSYEKL. CDR3 length: 16 amino acids. TCRdb's table, derived via immunoSEQ multiplex PCR, lists solely in-frame clones and lacks some. This table has over 85,000 clones, roughly 93% appearing once. The clonotype originates from an adult who received the AZD1222 COVID-19 vaccine. The rearrangement uses TRBV4-1 and TRBJ2-7; D is ambiguous. The input for sequencing was peripheral blood, taken 28 days after the second AZD1222 dose. CDR3 region: CASSQVLVAKLREQYF. The CDR3 bases are TGCGCCAGCAGCCAAGTTCTAGTCGCGAAGCTTCGCGAGCAGTACTTC.